This TCR beta chain was retrieved from a study of blood T cell repertoires in COVID-19. For the study at large: T cells, B-cell-depleted T cells, or PBMCs supplied cDNA or gDNA.

The germline V gene has CDR1 SGHTS and CDR2 YDEGEE. This CDR3 has 12 amino acids. Trimming cost V 1 base and J 5 bases, with 6 bases left between them. In the authors' methods: Estimation of nucleated cell counts relied on the amplification of reference gene primers. The repertoire was sequenced with immunoSEQ multiplex PCR; TCRdb's copy has only in-frame clones and lacks some. V and J calls and clone size are those listed in that table; D and trimming were worked out from the DNA. The table records around 150,000 clones, around 73% of them present only once. The origin of this receptor is a man between 60 and 70 years old who had recovered from COVID-19. V usage is TRBV5-8 and J usage is TRBJ1-2; D is undetermined. The source material was peripheral blood. The CDR3 region is CASSLSGYGYTF. The CDR3, as DNA: TGTGCCAGCAGCTTGTCGGGGTATGGCTACACCTTC.